This T cell receptor (beta chain) was recovered during a study of regulatory T cells in long-lasting Graves disease (dated by TCRdb to the early 2020s). Background on the whole study: Antithyroid drugs had been taken for less than 3 months by newly diagnosed Graves' disease patients. Patients with persistent Graves' disease were compared with patients with newly diagnosed Graves' disease using TCR sequencing and RNA sequencing of peripheral blood. The study took place in China and was registered as a clinical trial. TCR sequencing covered 13 persistent and some 20 newly diagnosed Graves' disease patients, some 33 samples in total. Paper-wide results and their limitations: More public clonotypes were shared among persistent patients (2,741) than among newly diagnosed patients (roughly 1,000). The small sample size was acknowledged by the authors as a limitation that may reduce accuracy. Lower TCR Shannon entropy and fewer highly expanded clones were observed in persistent Graves' disease patients than in newly diagnosed patients, which suggested clonal expansion. Sequencing and analysis were restricted to the TCR beta chain. Peripheral blood alone was examined, since thyroid tissue, which constituted the primary lesion, could not be accessed.

Library preparation used multiplex PCR. Instrument used: Illumina HiSeq 4000. To build TCR beta libraries, CDR3 regions were amplified by Arm-PCR using iRepertoire HTBI primers. PCR products were gel purified before sequencing. In the source study's methods: Across samples, roughly 60 TRBV and 13 to 15 TRBJ segments were identified and used for gene usage analysis of CDR3 amino acid clonotypes. COPE and FqMerger were used to merge the filtered high-quality paired reads into contigs. BLAST was used to align contigs to the IMGT TRBV, TRBD and TRBJ reference genes, and CDR3 was defined following IMGT. Any clonotype with a frequency above 0.1% was classified as a highly expanded clone. Repertoire diversity was measured by Shannon entropy, and V-J evenness by the Gini coefficient. A clonotype found in more than one individual was treated as public. TCRdb's own reprocessing of the public reads used fastp at Q25 and MiXCR and kept productive beta chains. Every distinct CDR3 protein forms one entry, paired with its most common genes and DNA. These V and J calls originate from TCRdb's pipeline instead of the authors' own analysis. The sample data list under 250,000 distinct CDR3 sequences, and 15% to 20% of these were observed just once. About 10% of the sample is taken by the ten largest.

This clonotype showed up just a few times. It lacks a known antigen. The sample holds no much larger clone one base away, and base qualities are not on file. The sample's time point label, decoded: newly diagnosed GD, antithyroid drugs for less than 3 months. For both TCR sequencing and RNA sequencing, RNA was extracted from PBMCs in TRIzol. Graves' disease was diagnosed according to American Thyroid Association guidelines. Patients for the study were recruited at an endocrinology department in Xi'an, China. Each patient gave 7 to 9.5 milliliters of peripheral blood, collected in an EDTA anticoagulant tube. Ficoll Paque Plus density gradient separation was used to isolate PBMCs, and no further T cell sorting was done. An Agilent 2100 Bioanalyzer and agarose gel were used to check RNA quality, and a NanoDrop 2000 was used to measure RNA concentration. These data are also associated with another study on T cells in Graves' hyperthyroidism and ophthalmopathy. As the second publication notes: Stable Graves' hyperthyroidism was defined as the absence of progression to ophthalmopathy over 18 months of follow-up. Hyperthyroidism patients were aged 18 to 65 years and newly diagnosed, with disease duration of less than 2 months. Exclusion was applied to patients with uncontrolled infections, other autoimmune diseases, pregnancy or lactation. Clinical symptoms, serum thyroxine and TRAb, thyroid ultrasound, and orbital computed tomography formed the basis for the diagnoses. A first-round RT-PCR of the TCR CDR3 used the HTBI primer set with the Qiagen OneStep RT-PCR kit. Blood samples also contained most of the expanded thyroid clonotypes (frequency above 0.001), which suggests that blood repertoires may reflect thyroid immune responses. A model built on a 13 V-J signature distinguished ophthalmopathy from stable hyperthyroidism, reaching about 88% sensitivity and around 81% specificity in cross-validation and 80%/75% in testing. In validation, progression to ophthalmopathy was predicted by the model with 70.59% sensitivity and just over 72% specificity, a median of roughly 6.4 months before onset. To identify TCR V-J signatures that set the groups apart, the researchers used a discovery cohort of approximately 98 patients, made up of fewer than 50 with Graves' ophthalmopathy and some 58 with stable Graves' hyperthyroidism. Whether ophthalmopathy could be predicted prospectively was tested in an independent validation cohort made up of roughly 19 hyperthyroidism patients plus 17 patients who later progressed to ophthalmopathy. The roughly 100 discovery patients were randomly divided into training and test sets at a 7:3 ratio. In addition, the study compared T-cell repertoires in thyroid tissue and in blood from five or six Graves' hyperthyroidism patients. After blood sampling, hyperthyroidism patients were treated with methimazole at a starting dose of 30 mg daily, and ophthalmopathy patients were treated with high-dose intravenous methylprednisolone. The libraries were constructed in a second round of multiplex PCR and then size-selected and purified. The libraries were sequenced on an Illumina HiSeq2000 using paired-end 100 bp reads. Raw data were processed with SOAPnuke, discarding reads with adapters, uncalled bases, mean Phred below 15, or no exact constant-primer or identifier match. High-quality paired reads were merged using COPE v1.2.5, and each unique nucleotide sequence was defined as a clonotype. MiTCR v1.1 was used to align clonotypes to the IMGT TRBV, TRBD and TRBJ reference segments. The analysis included only V-J combinations with a frequency above 0.0001, which together covered over 98% of the repertoires. The TCS score was defined as F50 (clonal expansion) divided by E x V (chaos), with BLOSUM62-based TCRdist calculated between CDR3 peptides within each V-J. Welch's t-statistics and random forest reduced several hundred V-J features to roughly 13, which were used in a naive Bayes classifier (R e1071). Sample size was not statistically predetermined, and blinding of investigators to group allocation was not performed. According to the paper, TCR Vbeta CDR3 sequencing was carried out on more than 120 peripheral blood samples, which came from approximately 43 ophthalmopathy, around 75 hyperthyroidism and roughly 17 progressor patients.

The sequences come from peripheral blood mononuclear cells (PBMCs), collected at new diagnosis, from a patient treated with antithyroid drugs. This TCR was sampled from a woman between 25 and 40 years old with Graves disease. Donor details come from another sample of the same person, matched by shared clones.

The bases read TGTGCCAGCAGCCCGGCGGGGAAGGGCAACTATGGCTACACCTTC. It codes for CASSPAGKGNYGYTF. The rearranged segments are TRBV11-2 and TRBJ1-2, with an unclear D gene assignment. Via the germline V gene, CDR1 is SGHAT and CDR2 FQNNGV. The CDR3, cysteine through phenylalanine, is 15 amino acids long. CDR3 DNA only is kept here, 45 bases in frame from base 1. The V end loses 5 bases and the J end loses 2 bases, and a stretch of 15 bases separates them.